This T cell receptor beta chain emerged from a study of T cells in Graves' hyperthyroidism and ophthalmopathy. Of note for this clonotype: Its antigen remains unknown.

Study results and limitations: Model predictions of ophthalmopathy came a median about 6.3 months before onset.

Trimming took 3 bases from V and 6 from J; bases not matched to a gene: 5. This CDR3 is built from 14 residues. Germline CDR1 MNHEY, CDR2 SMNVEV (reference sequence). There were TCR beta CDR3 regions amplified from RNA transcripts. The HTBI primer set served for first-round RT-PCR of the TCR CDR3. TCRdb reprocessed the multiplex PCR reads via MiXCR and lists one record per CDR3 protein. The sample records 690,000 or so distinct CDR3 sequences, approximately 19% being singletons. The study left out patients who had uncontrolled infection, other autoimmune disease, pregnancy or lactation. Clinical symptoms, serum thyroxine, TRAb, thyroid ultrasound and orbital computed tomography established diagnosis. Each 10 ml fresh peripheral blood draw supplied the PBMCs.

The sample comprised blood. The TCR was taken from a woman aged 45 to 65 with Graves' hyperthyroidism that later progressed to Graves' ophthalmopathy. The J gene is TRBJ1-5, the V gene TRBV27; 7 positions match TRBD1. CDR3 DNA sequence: TGTGCCAGCAGTTTTCAAGGGGGCGGTCAGCCCCAGCATTTT. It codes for CASSFQGGGQPQHF.